The following is a T cell receptor beta chain sequence with its context. As yet, its antigen is unknown. Time point meaning: after neoadjuvant nivolumab, at surgical resection. Patients had HPV-negative, locally advanced oral cavity squamous cell carcinoma. The assay was immunoSEQ multiplex PCR, and TCRdb's table has in-frame clones only and misses some. The table records about 68,000 clones, approximately 84% of them present only once. The sample is drawn from a study of neoadjuvant anti-PD-1 for oral cavity cancer. Study-wide results and limits: Higher pretreatment Treg/Th17 ratios tracked higher pretreatment blood clonality.

The TCR was taken from a person aged 35 to 85 with oral cavity squamous cell carcinoma. The sample here was PBMCs, taken after nivolumab (anti-PD-1) treatment.

Here the CDR3 DNA reads TGTGCCAGCAGTTACTACCCCGGGACCACCTACAATGAGCAGTTCTTC. It translates to CASSYYPGTTYNEQFF. The chain couples TRBV6-5 to TRBJ2-1; D possibly matches TRBD1 or TRBD2 (5 bases each). Trimming took 1 base from V and 2 from J, leaving 12 bases between them. Per germline, CDR1 MNHEY and CDR2 SVGAGI. This CDR3 region has 16 residues.